The 31 T cell receptor beta chains below were found in one sample sequenced in a study of T cell changes during pregnancy in multiple sclerosis. The protocol was immunoSEQ multiplex PCR, while the TCRdb copy is restricted to in-frame clones and leaves out a portion. Counted here are roughly 47,000 clones, over 75% occurring once; the ten biggest clones make up just over 8%. The sequences come from CD8+ T cells from peripheral blood mononuclear cells, collected in the second trimester of pregnancy. These TCRs come from a female donor with multiple sclerosis, enrolled in a pregnancy study.

This clone appeared a single time. The CDR3 sequence: CASRSLGEITEAFF. The CDR3, as DNA: TGTGCCAGCCGAAGTCTCGGGGAAATAACTGAAGCTTTCTTT. The rearrangement links TRBV13 to TRBJ1-1; D is unclear. Trimming pared 8 bases from V and 5 bases from J, leaving 18 bases between. This CDR3 region has 14 residues. The germline CDR1 and CDR2 sequences are PRHDT and FYEKMQ (reference sequence).

The V and J genes are TRBV9 and TRBJ2-7; D call uncertain. V lost 6 bases to trimming and J lost 3 bases, with 4 bases between them. Germline loops: CDR1 SGDLS, CDR2 YYNGEE. The CDR3 spans 10 residues. The CDR3 spells CASILYEQYF. CDR3 DNA sequence: TGTGCCAGCATCCTCTACGAGCAGTACTTC.

The chain employs TRBV9 and TRBJ1-4; possibly TRBD1 for D (5 bases). The V gene lost 0 bases and the J gene lost 2 bases, with 8 bases spanning the gap. The CDR3 loop spans 15 amino acids. Per germline, CDR1 SGDLS and CDR2 YYNGEE. CDR3 region: CASSVGGLTNEKLFF. CDR3 in DNA: TGTGCCAGCAGCGTAGGGGGCTTGACTAATGAAAAACTGTTTTTT.

This chain joins TRBV5-6 and TRBJ2-4; D is unclear. The CDR3 spans 13 residues. Germline V lookup: CDR1 SGHDT, CDR2 YYEEEE. Trimming shortened V by 2 bases and J by 4 bases, and 7 bases separated the two germline ends. This chain's CDR3 is CASSLTGKNIQYF. CDR3 nucleotide sequence: TGTGCCAGCAGCTTAACGGGTAAAAACATTCAGTACTTC. Using reference TRBV5-6 and TRBJ2-4 for the parts outside the CDR3, the full variable domain is DAGVTQSPTHLIKTRGQQVTLRCSPKSGHDTVSWYQQALGQGPQFIFQYYEEEERQRGNFPDRFSGHQFPNYSSELNVNALLLGDSALYLCASSLTGKNIQYFGAGTRLSVL.

The rearrangement links TRBV7-6 to TRBJ1-5; weak D call: TRBD1 (5 bases). Trimming took off 5 bases at V and 6 bases at J, with 8 bases between the two ends. The CDR3 is 12 residues long. The germline CDR1 and CDR2 sequences are SGHVS and FNYEAQ. The CDR3 reads CASSAQGQPQHF. The DNA of the CDR3 is TGTGCCAGCAGCGCCCAGGGTCAGCCCCAGCATTTT.

The rearrangement joins TRBV10-1 to TRBJ2-1; weak D call: TRBD2 (5 bases). There are 15 residues in the CDR3. V was clipped by 7 bases and J by 6 bases, with 19 bases between them. Germline V gives CDR1 WNHNN, CDR2 SYGVQD (reference sequence). CDR3 nucleotide sequence: TGCGCCAGCACGTACAGTGACTACCAACCCAATGAGCAGTTCTTC. This translates into CASTYSDYQPNEQFF.

The table lists this clone with a count of one. The chain combines TRBV27 with TRBJ2-7; 7 bases map to TRBD1. The CDR3 extends over 15 amino acids. Looked up from germline, CDR1 is MNHEY and CDR2 is SMNVEV (reference sequence). The V segment lost 6 bases and the J segment 5 bases; nucleotides outside the gene matches: 13. The CDR3: CASSPGQAWANEQYF. The CDR3 DNA reads TGTGCCAGCAGCCCTGGACAGGCCTGGGCGAACGAGCAGTACTTC.

The chain links TRBV10-2 to TRBJ1-1, with TRBD1 matching over 7 bases. CDR1 is WSHSY, CDR2 SAAADI, per germline. Trimming removed 4 bases from V and 5 bases from J; junction bases left unmatched: 7. This CDR3 contains 14 residues. CDR3 in DNA: TGCGCCAGCAGTGTGACAGGGTGGAGGACTGAAGCTTTCTTT. Translated, it gives CASSVTGWRTEAFF.

This chain joins TRBV4-1 and TRBJ2-1, with 15 nucleotides matching TRBD2. V dropped 4 bases and J dropped 2; count of bases not matched to a gene: 15. The CDR3 has 21 residues. Per the germline V gene, CDR1 is MGHRA and CDR2 is YSYEKL. The chain's CDR3 is CASSPYDPGLAGGFPYNEQFF. CDR3 coding DNA: TGCGCCAGCAGCCCCTACGACCCGGGACTAGCGGGGGGATTCCCCTACAATGAGCAGTTCTTC.

The chain links TRBV11-2 to TRBJ1-2, with TRBD1 identical over 9 bases. CDR1 and CDR2 (germline): SGHAT, FQNNGV. V dropped 10 bases and J dropped 6; count of bases not matched to a gene: 6. The CDR3 has 12 residues. CDR3 amino acids: CATHGTGNGYTF. CDR3 DNA: TGTGCCACACATGGGACAGGGAATGGCTACACCTTC.

J is TRBJ1-2 and V is TRBV6-5, with 11 nucleotides matching TRBD1. This CDR3 has 14 amino acids. Germline V gene sequence: CDR1 MNHEY, CDR2 SVGAGI. The trim removed 6 bases at V and 8 bases at J, leaving 8 bases unmatched. CDR3 nucleotide sequence: TGTGCCAGCAGCTGGGACAGGGGGGGTTTGGGCTACACCTTC. Translation: CASSWDRGGLGYTF.

The chain uses TRBV9 and TRBJ2-1; 10 nucleotides line up with TRBD2. V was clipped by 6 bases and J by 7 bases; unmatched bases: 10. Germline V gene sequence: CDR1 SGDLS, CDR2 YYNGEE. This CDR3 contains 15 residues. This chain's CDR3 is CASTSGGSHRNEQFF. The CDR3 DNA reads TGTGCCAGCACTAGCGGGGGTAGCCATAGGAATGAGCAGTTCTTC. Filled out from reference TRBV9 and TRBJ2-1, the complete variable domain reads DSGVTQTPKHLITATGQRVTLRCSPRSGDLSVYWYQQSLDQGLQFLIQYYNGEERAKGNILERFSAQQFPDLHSELNLSSLELGDSALYFCASTSGGSHRNEQFFGPGTRLTVL.

V usage is TRBV28 and J usage is TRBJ1-1; 8 bases are a match to TRBD1. Germline loops: CDR1 MDHEN, CDR2 SYDVKM. The CDR3 sequence is 16 residues long. J lost 7 bases, V lost 2 bases, and 12 bases had no gene match. This CDR3 is CASSLGRQGATLEAFF. In nucleotides, the CDR3 is TGTGCCAGCAGTTTAGGTCGGCAGGGGGCCACGCTTGAAGCTTTCTTT. The whole variable domain, remainder taken from reference TRBV28 and TRBJ1-1, is DVKVTQSSRYLVKRTGEKVFLECVQDMDHENMFWYRQDPGLGLRLIYFSYDVKMKEKGDIPEGYSVSREKKERFSLILESASTNQTSMYLCASSLGRQGATLEAFFGQGTRLTVV.

This chain connects TRBV13 to TRBJ1-2; the D is unclear. CDR3 size: 13 residues. Trimming removed 0 bases at V and 5 bases at J, with 7 bases between. Germline lookup yields CDR1 PRHDT and CDR2 FYEKMQ (reference sequence). The CDR3 sequence: CASSLGQTYGYTF. CDR3 sequence (DNA): TGTGCCAGCAGCTTAGGACAGACGTATGGCTACACCTTC.

The sample holds one count of this clone. CDR3 in amino acids: CASSLIGGSNQPQHF. Written as DNA, the CDR3 is TGTGCCAGCAGCTTAATCGGGGGTAGCAATCAGCCCCAGCATTTT. The chain employs TRBV11-2 and TRBJ1-5; D may be TRBD1 (5 bases). Germline V gives CDR1 SGHAT, CDR2 FQNNGV. The length of the CDR3 is 15 residues. V was clipped by 2 bases and J by 0 bases, with 8 bases between them.

This chain uses TRBV29-1 with TRBJ1-1; TRBD1 is a possible D gene (5 bases). The germline CDR1 and CDR2 sequences are SQVTM and ANQGSEA. CDR3 size: 14 residues. V lost 7 bases to trimming and J lost 2 bases, with 17 bases between them. CDR3 in DNA: TGCAGCGGGAACTACGACAGCTTAAACACTGAAGCTTTCTTT. It specifies CSGNYDSLNTEAFF.

The chain uses TRBV7-8 and TRBJ1-1; D might be TRBD1 (6 bases). The CDR3 has 14 amino acids. The V and J ends lost 5 bases and 7 bases respectively, with 17 bases between them. CDR1 is SGHVS, CDR2 FQNEAQ, per germline. CDR3 protein: CASSPRADRREAFF. The DNA for the CDR3 is TGTGCCAGCAGCCCGCGTGCAGACAGGCGTGAAGCTTTCTTT.

This chain joins TRBV7-9 and TRBJ2-7; TRBD1 matches 10 bases. Germline CDR1 reads SEHNR; CDR2 reads FQNEAQ (reference sequence). The CDR3 is made up of 14 amino acids. V trimming: 2 bases; J trimming: 5 bases; junction bases outside the gene matches: 3. CDR3 coding DNA: TGTGCCAGCAGCTTAACCGGACAGGGGGACGAGCAGTACTTC. This gives the protein CASSLTGQGDEQYF.

This chain uses TRBV6-6 with TRBJ2-1, with 7 bases aligning to TRBD2. In germline, CDR1 is MNHNY, CDR2 SVGAGI (reference sequence). J was trimmed by 15 bases and V by 6 bases; bases with no gene match: 8. The CDR3 spans 11 residues. CDR3 in DNA: TGTGCCAGCAGCCTTTCTAGCGGCCCGTTCTTC. Its protein is CASSLSSGPFF.

The chain couples TRBV6-6 to TRBJ2-7, with no clear D. The CDR3 has 13 residues. Germline V gene sequence: CDR1 MNHNY, CDR2 SVGAGI (reference sequence). The V and J ends lost 6 bases and 4 bases respectively, with 13 bases between them. CDR3 residues: CASRNPEDYEQYF. The DNA for the CDR3 is TGTGCCAGCAGAAACCCTGAGGATTACGAGCAGTACTTC.

The J gene is TRBJ2-2, the V gene TRBV11-2, with TRBD2 identical over 10 bases. The CDR3 is made up of 17 amino acids. Germline CDR1 is SGHAT and CDR2 is FQNNGV. V lost 5 bases to trimming and J lost 6 bases; unmatched junction nucleotides: 12. The CDR3 DNA follows: TGTGCCAGCAGCCCCCAGCCCAGCGGGGGGGCCTCCGGGGAGCTGTTTTTT. It yields the protein CASSPQPSGGASGELFF.

This sequence joins TRBV25-1 and TRBJ1-1; the match to TRBD1 covers 7 bases. The V segment lost 4 bases and the J segment 0 bases; nucleotides outside the gene matches: 5. The germline V gene has CDR1 MGHDK and CDR2 SYGVNS. This CDR3 is 15 amino acids long. CDR3 nucleotide sequence: TGTGCCAGCAGTGCTACAGGGGACCTGAACACTGAAGCTTTCTTT. Protein sequence: CASSATGDLNTEAFF.

The chain has TRBV9 and TRBJ2-5; 8 positions agree with TRBD2. CDR1 and CDR2 (germline): SGDLS, YYNGEE. J was trimmed by 3 bases and V by 6 bases; bases with no gene match: 4. The CDR3 has 13 residues. CDR3 loop: CASNSGMEETQYF. The CDR3 bases are TGTGCCAGCAATAGCGGGATGGAAGAGACCCAGTACTTC.

This clone was found once. The chain joins TRBV27 to TRBJ2-2, with a possible D match to TRBD1 (5 bases). This CDR3 contains 13 residues. V was shortened by 2 bases and J by 10 bases, with 11 bases between the two germline ends. Germline CDR1 and CDR2: MNHEY and SMNVEV (reference sequence). The CDR3 protein is CASSLGRGVELFF. CDR3 nucleotide sequence: TGTGCCAGCAGTTTAGGTAGGGGTGTGGAGCTGTTTTTT.

The rearrangement links TRBV30 to TRBJ2-7; D is perhaps TRBD2 (5 bases). The V gene lost 0 bases and the J gene lost 0 bases, with 9 bases spanning the gap. From germline, CDR1 is GTSNPN and CDR2 SVGIG (reference sequence). The CDR3 is made up of 14 amino acids. CDR3 bases: TGTGCCTGGAGTGTTGTAGGGAGCTCCTACGAGCAGTACTTC. It is translated as CAWSVVGSSYEQYF. The full variable domain, its missing parts supplied by reference TRBV30 and TRBJ2-7, is SQTIHQWPATLVQPVGSPLSLECTVEGTSNPNLYWYRQAAGRGLQLLFYSVGIGQISSEVPQNLSASRPQDRQFILSSKKLLLSDSGFYLCAWSVVGSSYEQYFGPGTRLTVT.

This chain joins TRBV9 and TRBJ2-1; a weak D match, TRBD1 (6 bases). The germline V gene has CDR1 SGDLS and CDR2 YYNGEE. The CDR3 loop spans 15 amino acids. The germline V and J ends were trimmed by 0 bases and 7 bases, with 14 bases remaining between them. The CDR3 DNA follows: TGTGCCAGCAGCGTAGGGAGGAGTCAGGGGAATGAGCAGTTCTTC. Translating gives CASSVGRSQGNEQFF.

The chain combines TRBV6-6 with TRBJ1-5, with TRBD1 as a possible D gene (6 bases). Looked up from germline, CDR1 is MNHNY and CDR2 is SVGAGI (reference sequence). CDR3 length equals 14 residues. Trimming stripped 3 bases from V and 1 base from J, with 7 bases between. CDR3 loop: CASSYGQSNQPQHF. The CDR3 DNA follows: TGTGCCAGCAGTTATGGACAGAGCAATCAGCCCCAGCATTTT.

V usage is TRBV5-4 and J usage is TRBJ2-2; 8 nucleotides match TRBD1. The CDR3 is 13 residues long. The V gene end was trimmed by 5 bases and the J gene end by 3 bases; junction bases not matched to a gene: 0. Germline assignment: CDR1 SGHNT and CDR2 YYREEE (reference sequence). As DNA, the CDR3 is TGTGCCAGCAGGGGACAGGACACCGGGGAGCTGTTTTTT. It is translated as CASRGQDTGELFF.

V and J are TRBV9 and TRBJ2-5; D perhaps matches TRBD1 (6 bases). Germline loops: CDR1 SGDLS, CDR2 YYNGEE. Trimming took 7 bases from V and 4 from J, leaving 11 bases between them. The CDR3 length is 12 residues. CDR3: CASAGVGETQYF. The CDR3, as DNA: TGTGCCAGCGCAGGGGTCGGAGAGACCCAGTACTTC.

The rearrangement links TRBV4-2 to TRBJ2-7, with D hard to call. The CDR3 spans 14 residues. The germline V and J ends were trimmed by 0 bases and 4 bases, with 10 bases remaining between them. The germline V gene has CDR1 LGHNA and CDR2 YNFKEQ. The CDR3: CASSQERFGYEQYF. The CDR3 DNA reads TGTGCCAGCAGCCAAGAGCGGTTCGGATACGAGCAGTACTTC.

The chain carries TRBV19 and TRBJ2-7; 9 bases align to TRBD1. This CDR3 has 15 residues. In germline, CDR1 is LNHDA, CDR2 SQIVND (reference sequence). Unmatched junction bases numbered 6, after V lost 3 bases and J lost 3 bases. The CDR3 spells CASSMGTGSGYEQYF. The CDR3, as DNA: TGTGCCAGTAGTATGGGGACAGGGAGCGGCTACGAGCAGTACTTC. Supplemented by reference TRBV19 and TRBJ2-7, the full variable domain reads DGGITQSPKYLFRKEGQNVTLSCEQNLNHDAMYWYRQDPGQGLRLIYYSQIVNDFQKGDIAEGYSVSREKKESFPLTVTSAQKNPTAFYLCASSMGTGSGYEQYFGPGTRLTVT.